A single sample is the source of the 13 T cell receptor beta chains below, sequenced in a study of cytomegalovirus exposure and HLA in healthy donors (dated by TCRdb to between 2016 and 2019). The library was produced with the immunoSEQ multiplex PCR assay. The multiplex PCR relied on a mix of 60 forward primers for TCR Vbeta segments and 13 reverse primers for TCR Jbeta segments. In its TCRdb copy, this immuneACCESS table keeps in-frame sequences only and misses some clones. Where compared with another copy, unresolved V genes explain less than half of these, and the others have no known cause. Recorded for this sample are around 110,000 clones; approximately 85% of them occurred a single time. The leading ten clones occupy about 1.6% of the sample. Sequencing used PBMCs. Receptors originate from a man aged 45-60 years in good health and CMV-seronegative.

This rearrangement joins TRBV25-1 to TRBJ1-6; D is perhaps TRBD1 (6 bases). V was clipped by 4 bases and J by 7 bases, with 11 bases between them. Germline assignment: CDR1 MGHDK and CDR2 SYGVNS. The CDR3 has 14 amino acids. CDR3 bases: TGTGCCAGCAGTGGTCAGGGGATCAATTCACCCCTCCACTTT. It yields the protein CASSGQGINSPLHF.

The chain links TRBV7-6 to TRBJ2-3; D is perhaps TRBD2 (6 bases). V lost 1 base to trimming and J lost 8 bases, with 19 bases between them. Germline assignment: CDR1 SGHVS and CDR2 FNYEAQ. The CDR3 extends over 16 amino acids. The CDR3 protein is CASSLETGLGQGTQYF. CDR3 bases: TGTGCCAGCAGCTTAGAGACGGGACTGGGGCAGGGTACGCAGTATTTT.

The chain uses TRBV6-1 and TRBJ1-5, with 7 bases that match TRBD1. The CDR3 contains 12 residues. With 10 bases clipped from V and 10 bases from J, the junction kept 10 bases outside the gene matches. Germline V lookup: CDR1 MNHNS, CDR2 SASEGT. CDR3 coding DNA: TGTGCCATCAGCCGACAGGGTCATCCCCAGCATTTT. It codes for CAISRQGHPQHF.

This chain connects TRBV5-6 to TRBJ2-7, with D perhaps matching TRBD1 (5 bases). CDR3 length equals 19 residues. V was cut by 1 base and J by 0 bases, with 23 bases left in between. The germline CDR1 and CDR2 sequences are SGHDT and YYEEEE. As DNA, the CDR3 is TGTGCCAGCAGCTTGTGGAAAAGGACAACGTATACCACCTCCTACGAGCAGTACGTC. The encoded protein is CASSLWKRTTYTTSYEQYV.

This chain links TRBV7-2 with TRBJ2-2, with 8 bases identical to TRBD2. Germline V lookup: CDR1 SGHTA, CDR2 FQGNSA. The trim removed 8 bases at V and 7 bases at J, leaving 9 bases unmatched. The CDR3 contains 14 residues. The CDR3 DNA reads as TGTGCCAGCTCCGAGATTCGGGGGGGCGGGGAGCTGTTTTTT. This sequence encodes CASSEIRGGGELFF.

The chain employs TRBV18 and TRBJ1-1; perhaps TRBD1 as D (6 bases). The CDR3 has 15 residues. Germline lookup yields CDR1 KGHSH and CDR2 LQKENI. Trimming took off 2 bases at V and 1 base at J, with 11 bases between the two ends. CDR3 bases: TGTGCCAGCTCACCATACAGGGATGGGAACACTGAAGCTTTCTTT. Amino acid sequence: CASSPYRDGNTEAFF.

In its sample, this clone was seen a few times. The rearrangement links TRBV5-1 to TRBJ1-5; D is possibly TRBD1 (5 bases). CDR3 length equals 14 residues. The germline gives CDR1 SGHRS, CDR2 YFSETQ. Trimming shortened V by 0 bases and J by 4 bases, and 8 bases separated the two germline ends. The CDR3 DNA reads TGCGCCAGCAGCTTGGTGGGGGGGAATCAGCCCCAGCATTTT. As protein: CASSLVGGNQPQHF.

This clone appeared a few times. The chain uses TRBV4-1 and TRBJ1-3; D gene uncertain. Per germline, CDR1 MGHRA and CDR2 YSYEKL. The CDR3 is 14 residues long. V dropped 1 base and J dropped 7 bases, with 11 bases sitting between them. The DNA for the CDR3 is TGCGCCAGCAGCCAAGCCTGGCAGCGGAACACCATATATTTT. Its translation: CASSQAWQRNTIYF.

In DNA form, the CDR3 reads TGTGCAAGTCGCCGAAGGGGGACTAGCGGGGATTCTGAGCAGTTCTTC. It is translated as CASRRRGTSGDSEQFF. This chain joins TRBV12-2 and TRBJ2-1; the table assigns TRBD2, which was not confirmed against the DNA. TRBV12-2 constitutes a pseudogene. There are 16 residues in the CDR3.

Only a few counts were recorded for this clone. The chain joins TRBV7-9 to TRBJ2-7; 12 bases align to TRBD2. V shed 5 bases, J shed 9 bases, and the junction held 8 bases outside the gene matches. CDR3 length equals 14 residues. Germline CDR1 is SEHNR and CDR2 is FQNEAQ (reference sequence). CDR3 DNA sequence: TGTGCCAGCAGCACCTCGACTAGCGGGGGAATGCAGTACTTC. The encoded protein is CASSTSTSGGMQYF.

The chain employs TRBV11-2 and TRBJ1-4; 7 positions agree with TRBD1. CDR3 length equals 15 residues. Germline V CDR1 and CDR2: SGHAT, FQNNGV. Germline trimming cut 5 bases from V and 4 bases from J; bases unmatched to any gene: 7. The CDR3 sequence: CASSIRRGLNEKLFF. The CDR3 DNA follows: TGTGCCAGCAGCATAAGAAGGGGGCTTAATGAAAAACTGTTTTTT.

This clone was recorded only once. The CDR3 nucleotides read TGTGCCAGCAGTCCCGGGACAGCAAATTCACCCCTCCACTTT. It codes for CASSPGTANSPLHF. The chain carries TRBV2 and TRBJ1-6; 7 positions agree with TRBD1. Germline CDR1 reads SNHLY; CDR2 reads FYNNEI. V lost 5 bases and J lost 7; bases outside the gene matches: 5. The CDR3 runs 14 residues. Full variable domain (remainder filled in from reference TRBV2 and TRBJ1-6): EPEVTQTPSHQVTQMGQEVILRCVPISNHLYFYWYRQILGQKVEFLVSFYNNEISEKSEIFDDQFSVERPDGSNFTLKIRSTKLEDSAMYFCASSPGTANSPLHFGNGTRLTVT.

This chain connects TRBV6-1 to TRBJ2-2, with D perhaps matching TRBD2 (6 bases). Deletions cut 4 bases from V and 2 bases from J, with 11 bases between. Germline CDR1 MNHNS, CDR2 SASEGT. There are 15 residues in the CDR3. CDR3 region: CASSGRGSNTGELFF. DNA of the CDR3: TGTGCCAGCAGTGGGAGGGGAAGTAACACCGGGGAGCTGTTTTTT.